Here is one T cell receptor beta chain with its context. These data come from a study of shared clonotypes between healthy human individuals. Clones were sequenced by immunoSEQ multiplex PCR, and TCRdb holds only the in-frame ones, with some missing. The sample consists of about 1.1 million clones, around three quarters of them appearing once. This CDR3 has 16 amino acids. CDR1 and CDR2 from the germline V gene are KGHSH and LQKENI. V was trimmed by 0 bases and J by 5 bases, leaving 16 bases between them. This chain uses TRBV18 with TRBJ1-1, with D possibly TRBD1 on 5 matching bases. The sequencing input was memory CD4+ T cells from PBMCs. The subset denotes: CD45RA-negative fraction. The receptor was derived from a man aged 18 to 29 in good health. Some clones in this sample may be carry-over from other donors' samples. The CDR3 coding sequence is TGTGCCAGCTCACCACCCCGGCAGGGAGGAAGGACTGAAGCTTTCTTT. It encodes CASSPPRQGGRTEAFF.